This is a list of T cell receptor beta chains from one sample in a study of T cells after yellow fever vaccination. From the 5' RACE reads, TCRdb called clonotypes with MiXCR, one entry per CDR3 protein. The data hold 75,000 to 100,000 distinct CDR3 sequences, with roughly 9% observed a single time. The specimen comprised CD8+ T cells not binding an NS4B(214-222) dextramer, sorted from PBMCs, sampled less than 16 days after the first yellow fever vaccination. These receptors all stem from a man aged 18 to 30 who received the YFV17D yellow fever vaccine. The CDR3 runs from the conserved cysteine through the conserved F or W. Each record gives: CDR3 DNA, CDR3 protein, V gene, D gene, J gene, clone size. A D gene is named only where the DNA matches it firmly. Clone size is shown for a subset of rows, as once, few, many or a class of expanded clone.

CDR3 DNA: TGTGCCAGCAGCTCTGGGGGGCCGGGGGTTGAGACCCAGTACTTC
CDR3 protein: CASSSGGPGVETQYF
V gene: TRBV7-9
D gene: NA
J gene: TRBJ2-5
clone size: few

CDR3 DNA: TGTGCCAGCAGTACGACAGTGGGGGACACCCAGTACTTC
CDR3 protein: CASSTTVGDTQYF
V gene: TRBV6-1
D gene: NA
J gene: TRBJ2-5
clone size: NA

CDR3 DNA: TGTGCCAGTAGACCCCCGGGGCGGACAGATACGCAGTATTTT
CDR3 protein: CASRPPGRTDTQYF
V gene: TRBV19
D gene: NA
J gene: TRBJ2-3
clone size: once

CDR3 DNA: TGCAGTGCTCCAAGCGGGGGGGGGGTCAATGAGCAGTTCTTC
CDR3 protein: CSAPSGGGVNEQFF
V gene: TRBV20-1
D gene: TRBD2
J gene: TRBJ2-1
clone size: few

CDR3 DNA: TGTGCCAGCAGCAAAGCTTCTTCTTGGGGGGGGGCCAACGTCCTGACTTTC
CDR3 protein: CASSKASSWGGANVLTF
V gene: TRBV21-1
D gene: NA
J gene: TRBJ2-6
clone size: NA

CDR3 DNA: TGTGCCAGCAGTTTGGGGACATCCTACTACGAGCAGTACTTC
CDR3 protein: CASSLGTSYYEQYF
V gene: TRBV12-3/TRBV12-4
D gene: NA
J gene: TRBJ2-7
clone size: many

CDR3 DNA: TGCGCCAGCAGCTTGGCGGGACTCGAACCTACCTACGAGCAGTACTTC
CDR3 protein: CASSLAGLEPTYEQYF
V gene: TRBV5-1
D gene: NA
J gene: TRBJ2-7
clone size: few

CDR3 DNA: TGTGCCAGCAGCTTAGGACTAGGGACAGGGACCTACGAGCAGTACTTC
CDR3 protein: CASSLGLGTGTYEQYF
V gene: TRBV7-6
D gene: TRBD1
J gene: TRBJ2-7
clone size: few

CDR3 DNA: TGTGCCAGCAGTTACTCCGACAGGGGTGGCTACACCTTC
CDR3 protein: CASSYSDRGGYTF
V gene: TRBV6-5
D gene: TRBD1
J gene: TRBJ1-2
clone size: many

CDR3 DNA: TGTGCCAGCACCTCTTCGGCGGGACACCACACAGATACGCAGTATTTT
CDR3 protein: CASTSSAGHHTDTQYF
V gene: TRBV6-1
D gene: NA
J gene: TRBJ2-3
clone size: many

CDR3 DNA: TGTGCCAGCAGCTCCGAGGGGAGGGCGGGGGGAAGCCACAATGAGCAGTTCTTC
CDR3 protein: CASSSEGRAGGSHNEQFF
V gene: TRBV11-2
D gene: TRBD2
J gene: TRBJ2-1
clone size: NA

CDR3 DNA: TGTGCCAGCAAGGCGGGGGGGACCTACAATGAGCAGTTCTTC
CDR3 protein: CASKAGGTYNEQFF
V gene: TRBV21-1
D gene: NA
J gene: TRBJ2-1
clone size: NA

CDR3 DNA: TGTGCCAGCAGCGTACCCTCAGACGCCGGGGAGCTGTTTTTT
CDR3 protein: CASSVPSDAGELFF
V gene: TRBV9
D gene: NA
J gene: TRBJ2-2
clone size: NA

CDR3 DNA: TGTGCCAGCACCTTTACAGGGGACGGCGAGCAGTACTTC
CDR3 protein: CASTFTGDGEQYF
V gene: TRBV11-2
D gene: TRBD1
J gene: TRBJ2-7
clone size: few

CDR3 DNA: TGCGCCAGCAGCCAAGCCGAGTGGACTGAAGCTTTCTTT
CDR3 protein: CASSQAEWTEAFF
V gene: TRBV4-1
D gene: NA
J gene: TRBJ1-1
clone size: NA

CDR3 DNA: TGTGCCAGCAGCCCGCGGGCGGGGGCAATAGATACGCAGTATTTT
CDR3 protein: CASSPRAGAIDTQYF
V gene: TRBV12-3/TRBV12-4
D gene: NA
J gene: TRBJ2-3
clone size: many

CDR3 DNA: TGTGCCAGCAGCTTGATGGGACAGGGGGCTAACTATGGCTACACCTTC
CDR3 protein: CASSLMGQGANYGYTF
V gene: TRBV5-4
D gene: TRBD1
J gene: TRBJ1-2
clone size: NA

CDR3 DNA: TGTGCCAGCAGTTGGGACCCAATCAACGTCCTCCATAGCAATCAGCCCCAGCATTTT
CDR3 protein: CASSWDPINVLHSNQPQHF
V gene: TRBV28
D gene: NA
J gene: TRBJ1-5
clone size: few

CDR3 DNA: TGTGCCAGCAGCGGGCCGGGACCCTATAATTCACCCCTCCACTTT
CDR3 protein: CASSGPGPYNSPLHF
V gene: TRBV7-9
D gene: NA
J gene: TRBJ1-6
clone size: few

CDR3 DNA: TGTGCCAGCGATCCTGGGGTTACCTATGGCTACACCTTC
CDR3 protein: CASDPGVTYGYTF
V gene: TRBV7-9
D gene: NA
J gene: TRBJ1-2
clone size: few

CDR3 DNA: TGCAGTGCTAGAGGACCGATCACTGAAGCTTTCTTT
CDR3 protein: CSARGPITEAFF
V gene: TRBV20-1
D gene: NA
J gene: TRBJ1-1
clone size: NA

CDR3 DNA: TGTGCCAGCAGCGTAGGCGGCAGCCCTACAGATACGCAGTATTTT
CDR3 protein: CASSVGGSPTDTQYF
V gene: TRBV9
D gene: NA
J gene: TRBJ2-3
clone size: few

CDR3 DNA: TGTGCCGTAAGATGGGGGGCGGGGCAGCCCCAGCATTTT
CDR3 protein: CAVRWGAGQPQHF
V gene: TRBV2
D gene: NA
J gene: TRBJ1-5
clone size: few

CDR3 DNA: TGTGCCAGCAGCTTAGGACAGGGTTGGAATGAGCAGTTCTTC
CDR3 protein: CASSLGQGWNEQFF
V gene: TRBV7-9
D gene: TRBD1
J gene: TRBJ2-1
clone size: NA

CDR3 DNA: TGTGCCATCAGTGAGTCAAGAGCGGGGGGTATGAGTGAGCAGTTCTTC
CDR3 protein: CAISESRAGGMSEQFF
V gene: TRBV10-3
D gene: TRBD2
J gene: TRBJ2-1
clone size: NA

CDR3 DNA: TGTGCCAGCAGCCCGCGCTCCGGGACAGGGGTGGGAGAGACCCAGTACTTC
CDR3 protein: CASSPRSGTGVGETQYF
V gene: TRBV7-9
D gene: TRBD1
J gene: TRBJ2-5
clone size: few

CDR3 DNA: TGCGCCAGCAGCCGCGTCCTCGGGGATGAAGGTGAAAAACTGTTTTTT
CDR3 protein: CASSRVLGDEGEKLFF
V gene: TRBV4-1
D gene: NA
J gene: TRBJ1-4
clone size: NA

CDR3 DNA: TGTGCCAGCAGTTTAAAGGCCGGGACAGGGGGCACTGAAGCTTTCTTT
CDR3 protein: CASSLKAGTGGTEAFF
V gene: TRBV27
D gene: TRBD1
J gene: TRBJ1-1
clone size: NA

CDR3 DNA: TGCGCCAGCAGCCAAAAAACGGCTAACCCCTATGAAGCTTTCTTT
CDR3 protein: CASSQKTANPYEAFF
V gene: TRBV4-3
D gene: NA
J gene: TRBJ1-1
clone size: NA

CDR3 DNA: TGTGCCAGCAGCCGGGACGGGGAAGGGTACAATGAGCAGTTCTTC
CDR3 protein: CASSRDGEGYNEQFF
V gene: TRBV7-3
D gene: NA
J gene: TRBJ2-1
clone size: few

CDR3 DNA: TGTGCCAGCAGTTTAGCCACATACTCTGGGGCCAACGTCCTGACTTTC
CDR3 protein: CASSLATYSGANVLTF
V gene: TRBV12-3/TRBV12-4
D gene: NA
J gene: TRBJ2-6
clone size: NA

CDR3 DNA: TGCGCCAGCAGCGACAGGGGAAACGGGGAAAGCGAGCAGTACTTC
CDR3 protein: CASSDRGNGESEQYF
V gene: TRBV5-1
D gene: TRBD1
J gene: TRBJ2-7
clone size: many

CDR3 DNA: TGTGCCAGCAGTCCAGGACAGGGACAGAGCGAGCAGTACTTC
CDR3 protein: CASSPGQGQSEQYF
V gene: TRBV27
D gene: TRBD1
J gene: TRBJ2-7
clone size: few

CDR3 DNA: TGTGCCATCAGTGAGTCCGGGACTGGAAACACCATATATTTT
CDR3 protein: CAISESGTGNTIYF
V gene: TRBV10-3
D gene: NA
J gene: TRBJ1-3
clone size: many

CDR3 DNA: TGTGCCAGCAGCCCGGCGGGGGGGGGCGACTACGAGCAGTACTTC
CDR3 protein: CASSPAGGGDYEQYF
V gene: TRBV7-2
D gene: TRBD2
J gene: TRBJ2-7
clone size: NA

CDR3 DNA: TGTGCCAGTAGTATAGATCTAGCGGGGGGGAACAATGAGCAGTTCTTC
CDR3 protein: CASSIDLAGGNNEQFF
V gene: TRBV19
D gene: TRBD2
J gene: TRBJ2-1
clone size: NA

CDR3 DNA: TGTGCCAGCAGCTTGGGCCAGGGGTACTACAATGAGCAGTTCTTC
CDR3 protein: CASSLGQGYYNEQFF
V gene: TRBV5-5
D gene: NA
J gene: TRBJ2-1
clone size: many

CDR3 DNA: TGTGCCAGCAGTTACGCCCGGGCAGATACGCAGTATTTT
CDR3 protein: CASSYARADTQYF
V gene: TRBV6-5
D gene: NA
J gene: TRBJ2-3
clone size: few

CDR3 DNA: TGTGCCAGCAGTGAAAAGTGGGGAGATACGCAGTATTTT
CDR3 protein: CASSEKWGDTQYF
V gene: TRBV6-1
D gene: NA
J gene: TRBJ2-3
clone size: many

CDR3 DNA: TGCAGCGTTGATAGGGGACTCCGGGGGGCAAATGGCTACACCTTC
CDR3 protein: CSVDRGLRGANGYTF
V gene: TRBV29-1
D gene: NA
J gene: TRBJ1-2
clone size: few

CDR3 DNA: TGCAGTGCTGCCCCCCTGGTCTTTAACTATGGCTACACCTTC
CDR3 protein: CSAAPLVFNYGYTF
V gene: TRBV20-1
D gene: NA
J gene: TRBJ1-2
clone size: few

CDR3 DNA: TGTGCCAGCAGGCCCGGGACAGGGAACACAGATACGCAGTATTTT
CDR3 protein: CASRPGTGNTDTQYF
V gene: TRBV12-3/TRBV12-4
D gene: TRBD1
J gene: TRBJ2-3
clone size: NA

CDR3 DNA: TGCGCCAGCAGCTTGTACCCGTACAATGAGCAGTTCTTC
CDR3 protein: CASSLYPYNEQFF
V gene: TRBV5-1
D gene: NA
J gene: TRBJ2-1
clone size: many

CDR3 DNA: TGCGCCAGCAGCTTGGGCTTGTCTTTTTCACCCCTCCACTTT
CDR3 protein: CASSLGLSFSPLHF
V gene: TRBV5-1
D gene: NA
J gene: TRBJ1-6
clone size: NA

CDR3 DNA: TGCAGTGCTAGAGGGGACCAGGGGGGAGATGAGCAGTTCTTC
CDR3 protein: CSARGDQGGDEQFF
V gene: TRBV20-1
D gene: NA
J gene: TRBJ2-1
clone size: few

CDR3 DNA: TGTGCCAGCAGTTTAACAGGGGGCACGAATGGCTACACCTTC
CDR3 protein: CASSLTGGTNGYTF
V gene: TRBV27
D gene: TRBD1
J gene: TRBJ1-2
clone size: NA

CDR3 DNA: TGTGCCAGCAGCCAAGTCCCGACGGGGAACACTGAAGCTTTCTTT
CDR3 protein: CASSQVPTGNTEAFF
V gene: TRBV4-2
D gene: NA
J gene: TRBJ1-1
clone size: few

CDR3 DNA: TGTGCCAGCAGGACCACAGGGAGCTCTGGAAACACCATATATTTT
CDR3 protein: CASRTTGSSGNTIYF
V gene: TRBV6-1
D gene: NA
J gene: TRBJ1-3
clone size: NA

CDR3 DNA: TGCGCCAGCAGCGGACACATTGGACTAGCCAAAAACATTCAGTACTTC
CDR3 protein: CASSGHIGLAKNIQYF
V gene: TRBV4-1
D gene: NA
J gene: TRBJ2-4
clone size: few

CDR3 DNA: TGTGCCACCAGTGATCGAGAAGTCCTCCCCACCGGGGAGCTGTTTTTT
CDR3 protein: CATSDREVLPTGELFF
V gene: TRBV24-1
D gene: NA
J gene: TRBJ2-2
clone size: few

CDR3 DNA: TGCAGCGTCTGGGGTCGGACAGAATACAATGAGCAGTTCTTC
CDR3 protein: CSVWGRTEYNEQFF
V gene: TRBV29-1
D gene: NA
J gene: TRBJ2-1
clone size: few

CDR3 DNA: NA
CDR3 protein: CASSYLVAGGSEFF
V gene: TRBV6-5
D gene: NA
J gene: TRBJ2-1
clone size: NA

CDR3 DNA: TGTGCCAGCAGTCCCGGGGTTCGGGGCAATCAGCCCCAGCATTTT
CDR3 protein: CASSPGVRGNQPQHF
V gene: TRBV12-3/TRBV12-4
D gene: NA
J gene: TRBJ1-5
clone size: many

CDR3 DNA: TGTGCCATCAGACCTCTTCGTGGAACCGAGAATGAGCAGTTCTTC
CDR3 protein: CAIRPLRGTENEQFF
V gene: TRBV10-3
D gene: NA
J gene: TRBJ2-1
clone size: NA

CDR3 DNA: TGCTGTGCTAGAACGGACAGGGTGGTCGTTGACTATGGCTACACCTTC
CDR3 protein: CCARTDRVVVDYGYTF
V gene: TRBV20-1
D gene: TRBD1
J gene: TRBJ1-2
clone size: NA

CDR3 DNA: TGTGCCAGCAGCTTAGGGTCACCCGTGAGCTCCTACGAGCAGTACTTC
CDR3 protein: CASSLGSPVSSYEQYF
V gene: TRBV7-8
D gene: NA
J gene: TRBJ2-7
clone size: few

CDR3 DNA: TGTGCCAGCTTCCAGGGGAACACTGAAGCTTTCTTT
CDR3 protein: CASFQGNTEAFF
V gene: TRBV6-5
D gene: NA
J gene: TRBJ1-1
clone size: NA

CDR3 DNA: TGTGCCAGCAGCAACAGGGTGAGAGAGACCCAGTACTTC
CDR3 protein: CASSNRVRETQYF
V gene: TRBV7-6
D gene: NA
J gene: TRBJ2-5
clone size: many

CDR3 DNA: TGCGCCAGCAGCCCCTGGACAGGGGCTGGAAACACCATATATTTT
CDR3 protein: CASSPWTGAGNTIYF
V gene: TRBV4-1
D gene: TRBD1
J gene: TRBJ1-3
clone size: NA

CDR3 DNA: TGTGCCAGCTCACCGGGGGCGGCTAGCTACCCAGATACGCAGTATTTT
CDR3 protein: CASSPGAASYPDTQYF
V gene: TRBV18
D gene: NA
J gene: TRBJ2-3
clone size: NA